The entry below describes one T cell receptor beta chain. Its cognate antigen has yet to be identified. No much larger clone is present one base from it, and per-base qualities are unavailable. The collaborating institutions used their own protocols to collect whole blood in K2EDTA tubes. For TCRbeta analysis, collaborators shipped samples as frozen whole blood, isolated PBMCs, or DNA extracted from either of those sample types. This record belongs to a study of blood T cell repertoires in COVID-19 (dated by TCRdb to between 2020 and 2021). Concerning the study at large: The collaborator samples originated in the United States, Italy and Spain and spanned the acute and convalescent phases of COVID-19. The material from the prospective study consisted of cDNA or gDNA derived from T cells, B-cell-depleted T cells, or PBMCs. Subjects who had been exposed to COVID-19, were actively infected with it, or had recovered from it provided the deeply sampled blood TCRbeta repertoires that made up the dataset. HLA class I and class II types, where available, came from metadata supplied by the sample provider rather than from assay-based typing. A de-identified subject ID, COVID-19 status, age in years and sex were almost always included in the sample metadata. A freely available public database, intended as a resource for researchers studying the immune response to SARS-CoV-2, is where the repertoires were released. The samples were drawn from the first 160 participants of the ongoing ImmuneRACE study and from over 950 subjects provided by 6 global collaborators. The study at large found these results: The quantity of clinical and demographic metadata differed by source and by participant and was supplied without curation.

Trimming costs V 4 bases and J 7 bases, and their ends lie 8 bases apart. From the cysteine through the phenylalanine, the CDR3 covers 11 amino acids. Kept here is only the CDR3 DNA, which spans 33 bases and is read in frame from base 1. The immunoSEQ Assay, a bias-controlled multiplex PCR, was used to amplify TCRbeta CDR3 regions from genomic DNA. The paper's data handling went like this. Nucleated cell counts per sample were estimated from amplification of reference gene primers within the assay. To quantify the absolute abundance of each unique TCRbeta CDR3 rearrangement, sequence reads were collapsed and filtered. Productive Simpson clonality was computed per sample as the square root of Simpson's diversity index over productive rearrangements. As stored in TCRdb, this immuneACCESS dataset retains in-frame rearrangements with V and J assigned. A fraction of the clones does not appear; measured against another copy, unresolved V genes explain less than half of the discrepancy, and the remainder lacks a known reason. The V and J calls and the clone size are those of that table, but D and trimming were determined from the DNA. Present in this sample are some 150,000 clones, around 85% of which were seen just once. Approximately 30% of the sample lies in the top ten.

The chain is assembled from TRBV12-3 or TRBV12-4 and TRBJ2-7; the best D guess is TRBD1, with 6 bases matching. The material sequenced was peripheral blood. This clonotype originated in a woman aged 55-75 years with acute or convalescent COVID-19. Here is the DNA: TGTGCCAGCAGTTCAACAGGGGAGCAGTACTTC. Translated, it gives CASSSTGEQYF.